This is a list of T cell receptor beta chains from one sample in a study of blood T cell repertoires in COVID-19. The table came from immunoSEQ multiplex PCR; TCRdb's copy has only in-frame clones and leaves some out. This table has some 1,400 clones, approximately 94% appearing once. Sequences were obtained from peripheral blood. The receptors shown here come from a human donor in a cohort sampled during active COVID-19. Both conserved end residues are part of each CDR3. Each record gives: J gene, D gene, V gene, clone size, CDR3 protein, CDR3 DNA. The D gene is left open where the match is weak. Only some rows state a clone size, as once, few, many or a class for expanded clones.

TRBJ1-2 | . | TRBV7-5 | . | CARSPWDSYSNYGYTF | TGTGCCAGAAGCCCCTGGGACAGCTATTCTAACTATGGCTACACCTTC
TRBJ2-1 | . | TRBV7-2 | . | CASSYKQGVEQFF | TGTGCCAGCAGCTACAAACAGGGCGTTGAGCAGTTCTTC
TRBJ2-7 | . | TRBV12-5 | . | CASGSDNTTSYEQYF | TGTGCTAGTGGTTCGGACAACACAACGTCCTACGAGCAGTACTTC
TRBJ1-1 | . | TRBV6-6 | . | CASSAHTGKITEAFF | TGTGCCAGCAGTGCGCATACAGGTAAAATCACTGAAGCTTTCTTT
TRBJ1-1 | . | TRBV7-6 | . | CASSTERLLNTEAFF | TGTGCCAGCAGCACGGAGCGGTTACTGAACACTGAAGCTTTCTTT
TRBJ2-1 | . | TRBV10-3 | once | CAISEGGAYPSYNEQFF | TGTGCCATCAGTGAGGGCGGGGCATATCCTTCCTACAATGAGCAGTTCTTC
TRBJ2-4 | TRBD2 | TRBV9 | . | CASSVCGRAGCLNIQYF | TGTGCCAGCAGCGTTTGCGGGAGGGCGGGGTGTTTAAACATTCAGTACTTC
TRBJ1-5 | . | TRBV28 | . | CASSLLSNQPQHF | TGTGCCAGCAGTTTACTTAGCAATCAGCCCCAGCATTTT
TRBJ1-2 | . | TRBV6-2/TRBV6-3 | . | CASSYLDTNYGYTF | TGTGCCAGCAGTTACCTGGACACTAACTATGGCTACACCTTC
TRBJ2-1 | TRBD1 | TRBV28 | . | CATRGGGTGVYNEQFF | TGTGCCACCCGGGGGGGTGGGACAGGGGTCTACAATGAGCAGTTCTTC